This TCR beta chain emerged from a study of Graves' ophthalmopathy and Graves' hyperthyroidism. The authors amplified TCR beta CDR3 regions from RNA transcripts. HTBI-primed first-round RT-PCR preceded second-round multiplex PCR. TCRdb fed the multiplex PCR reads into MiXCR, producing one record per CDR3 protein. The sample includes approximately 17,000 distinct CDR3 sequences, 45% to 55% of them seen just once. By proportion, this clonotype is medium-sized. The length of the CDR3 is 15 residues. Germline assignment: CDR1 SNHLY and CDR2 FYNNEI. V was shortened by 3 bases and J by 3 bases, with 15 bases between the two germline ends.

The V gene is TRBV2, the J gene TRBJ2-7; possibly TRBD1 for D (5 bases). The source is a woman in her thirties or forties with stable Graves' hyperthyroidism. What was sequenced was peripheral blood. The CDR3 protein is CASSENVGRVYEQYF. CDR3 DNA sequence: TGTGCCAGCAGTGAGAATGTAGGCAGGGTCTACGAGCAGTACTTC.